This is a list of T cell receptor beta chains from one sample in a study of CD8 T cells in ankylosing spondylitis. TCRdb reanalysed the 5' RACE reads using MiXCR and keeps one entry per CDR3 protein. Of around 440,000 distinct CDR3 sequences listed, 15% to 20% are singletons. Specimen: blood, either unsorted or a sorted T cell fraction (not recorded which). Source of these receptors: a male donor with ankylosing spondylitis. Both conserved end residues are part of each CDR3. D genes are given only for firm matches. Clone size is stated in some rows and not others, as once, few, many or a class when expanded.

size	V	D	J	DNA	CDR3
few	TRBV7-6	.	TRBJ2-3	TGTGCCAGCAGCTTAAGGTCCACAGCTAGCACAGATACGCAGTATTTT	CASSLRSTASTDTQYF
.	TRBV29-1	TRBD2	TRBJ2-1	TGCAGCGTCCGCGGACTAGCGGGAGGCAATGAGCAGTTCTTC	CSVRGLAGGNEQFF
few	TRBV20-1	TRBD2	TRBJ2-7	TGCAGTGCGCCTAGCGGGAGCCTCTACGAGCAGTACTTC	CSAPSGSLYEQYF
few	TRBV7-2	TRBD1	TRBJ2-2	TGTGCCAGCAGCGCCCGGTGGGACAGATCGAACACCGGGGAGCTGTTTTTT	CASSARWDRSNTGELFF
.	TRBV30	TRBD2	TRBJ2-4	TGTGCCTGGAGGAAGATAGCGGGAGTCCTAGCCAAAAACATTCAGTACTTC	CAWRKIAGVLAKNIQYF
many	TRBV10-3	TRBD2	TRBJ2-2	TGTGCCATCCTAGCCGTCGGGACTAGCGGGGTAACCACCGGGGAGCTGTTTTTT	CAILAVGTSGVTTGELFF
many	TRBV29-1	TRBD1	TRBJ2-5	TGCAGCGAGCTAACAGGGGGACAAGAGACCCAGTACTTC	CSELTGGQETQYF
few	TRBV7-8	.	TRBJ1-2	TGTGCCAGCAGCCCCTCCCGGGGAGGGGGGGACTATGGCTACACCTTC	CASSPSRGGGDYGYTF
few	TRBV7-8	.	TRBJ2-7	TGTGCCAGCAGCTTAAAAGTTTCCGAGCAGTACTTC	CASSLKVSEQYF
few	TRBV14	TRBD2	TRBJ2-1	TGTGCCAGCACCCCGAGGCGGGGGGGCTTCAATGAGCAGTTCTTC	CASTPRRGGFNEQFF
.	TRBV12-3/TRBV12-4	TRBD2	TRBJ2-1	TGTGCCAGCAGTCTCGGACTAGCGGGAGGGCCTGAGCAGTTCTTC	CASSLGLAGGPEQFF
few	TRBV5-1	.	TRBJ2-5	TGCGCCAGCAGCTCGCAGGGTTGGGAGACCCAGTACTTC	CASSSQGWETQYF
few	TRBV2	TRBD2	TRBJ2-4	TGTGCCAGCAGTGAGGAGCGGGGGGCCTCGATAGCCAAAAACATTCAGTACTTC	CASSEERGASIAKNIQYF
few	TRBV15	TRBD1	TRBJ2-7	TGTGCCACCAGCAGACCTTCCGGGACAGGGTACTACGAGCAGTACTTC	CATSRPSGTGYYEQYF
.	TRBV9	.	TRBJ2-1	TGTGCCAGCGGCTCGGGGACTGAAGCCTACAATGAGCAGTTCTTC	CASGSGTEAYNEQFF
few	TRBV10-3	.	TRBJ2-3	TGTGCCATCAGTGCGGCCGGGGGACAAACGACAGATACGCAGTATTTT	CAISAAGGQTTDTQYF
.	TRBV5-1	.	TRBJ2-3	TGCGCCAGCAGCTGGAATTGGGCGGCAGATACGCAGTATTTT	CASSWNWAADTQYF
few	TRBV7-9	TRBD1	TRBJ2-3	TGTGCCAGCAGCTTAAGCTCAGGGGGCGCAGATACGCAGTATTTT	CASSLSSGGADTQYF
few	TRBV20-1	.	TRBJ2-2	TGCAGTGCTGGGGGGTGGGCGAACACCGGGGAGCTGTTTTTT	CSAGGWANTGELFF
few	TRBV9	TRBD1	TRBJ2-5	TGTGCCAGCAGCGAGACAGGGGGCACCGAGACCCAGTACTTC	CASSETGGTETQYF
few	TRBV5-1	TRBD1	TRBJ1-2	TGCGCCAGCAGCCTATCTACAGGGGGCTGGGATGGCTACACCTTC	CASSLSTGGWDGYTF
many	TRBV12-3/TRBV12-4	TRBD1	TRBJ1-1	TGTGCCAGCAGCCGGGACAGTTACACTGAAGCTTTCTTT	CASSRDSYTEAFF
few	TRBV4-1	.	TRBJ1-6	TGCGCCAGCAGCCAAGTAGCAGAAAAAAATTCACCCCTCCACTTT	CASSQVAEKNSPLHF
few	TRBV20-1	.	TRBJ2-4	TGCAGTGCTAGACCCTCACAAGGCAACAAAAACATTCAGTACTTC	CSARPSQGNKNIQYF
few	TRBV6-6	.	TRBJ2-1	TGTGCCAGCAGTAACACCAATGAGCAGTTCTTC	CASSNTNEQFF
.	TRBV9	TRBD1	TRBJ1-6	TGTGCCAGCAGCGCGACGGACAGGGAGAATTCACCCCTCCACTTT	CASSATDRENSPLHF
many	TRBV29-1	.	TRBJ1-2	TGCAGCATCCACAGCCCCCGACCCTATGGCTACACCTTC	CSIHSPRPYGYTF
.	TRBV7-2	.	TRBJ1-1	TGTGCCAGCAGCTTAGGGAGTCTGGGCACTGAAGCTTTCTTT	CASSLGSLGTEAFF
few	TRBV18	.	TRBJ1-1	TGTGCCAGCTCACCTCCGGGGGTGGGTACTGAAGCTTTCTTT	CASSPPGVGTEAFF
few	TRBV27	.	TRBJ2-3	TGTGCCAGCAGGGGACCCGGGACTACAGATACGCAGTATTTT	CASRGPGTTDTQYF
few	TRBV4-3	.	TRBJ1-2	TGCGCCAGCAGCCAATTCACCGGGACTCGGGCCTTCTCCTTC	CASSQFTGTRAFSF
.	TRBV6-1	.	TRBJ1-3	TGTGCCACCAAACCGCCGGGCAGCAAATCTGGAAACACCATATATTTT	CATKPPGSKSGNTIYF
once	TRBV29-1	TRBD1	TRBJ1-5	TGCACCTCCACGGGGACAGGGGACAATCAGCCCCAGCATTTT	CTSTGTGDNQPQHF